The present T cell receptor (beta chain) was sequenced within a study of cytomegalovirus exposure and HLA in healthy donors. Vbeta (60) and Jbeta (13) primers were used in the PCR. The method was immunoSEQ multiplex PCR; TCRdb's version includes in-frame clones alone and lacks a portion of them. The sample includes about 100,000 clones, approximately 80% seen only once; the top ten take roughly 5.6%. This clone was found once. Germline V gene data show CDR1 as SGHVS and CDR2 as FQNEAQ. Trimming took 1 base from V and 3 from J, leaving 10 bases between them. This CDR3 comprises 15 residues. The sequencing sample was made of PBMCs. The chain combines TRBV7-8 with TRBJ2-1; possible D gene TRBD2, 6 bases. This clonotype originated in a female donor in good health and CMV-seropositive. DNA for the CDR3: TGTGCCAGCAGCTTAGACCCGGGAGTCTACAATGAGCAGTTCTTC. Translation: CASSLDPGVYNEQFF. Using reference TRBV7-8 and TRBJ2-1 for the parts outside the CDR3, the full variable domain is GAGVSQSPRYKVAKRGQDVALRCDPISGHVSLFWYQQALGQGPEFLTYFQNEAQLDKSGLPSDRFFAERPEGSVSTLKIQRTQQEDSAVYLCASSLDPGVYNEQFFGPGTRLTVL.